One and the same sample provided the 2 T cell receptor beta chains below, sequenced in a study of radiotherapy plus CTLA-4 blockade in lung cancer. The table came from immunoSEQ multiplex PCR; TCRdb's copy has only in-frame clones and leaves some out. The sample contains around 45,000 clones, around 69% of which appear only once. The material sequenced was peripheral blood, taken from a patient treated with radiotherapy plus ipilimumab. The receptors were sampled from a human donor with non-small cell lung cancer who had stable disease on radiotherapy plus ipilimumab.

This chain connects TRBV7-9 to TRBJ1-1, with D unresolved. CDR1 is SEHNR, CDR2 FQNEAQ, per germline (reference sequence). CDR3 length: 13 amino acids. Deletions cut 8 bases from V and 0 bases from J, with 10 bases between. The CDR3 coding sequence is TGTGCCAGCTGTCGGGGAATGAACACTGAAGCTTTCTTT. This translates into CASCRGMNTEAFF.

Of note for this clone: Different DNA sequences within this sample yield the same CDR3. The chain employs TRBV9 and TRBJ2-5; 8 positions agree with TRBD2. The germline V gene has CDR1 SGDLS and CDR2 YYNGEE. The CDR3 covers 14 residues. The ends lost 2 bases at V and 5 bases at J; junction bases unmatched: 5. CDR3 region: CASSVGGGRETQYF. In nucleotides, the CDR3 is TGTGCCAGCAGCGTCGGGGGGGGCCGGGAGACCCAGTACTTC.